This TCR beta chain was obtained from a study of cytomegalovirus exposure and HLA in healthy donors. The CDR3 has 13 amino acids. CDR1 is LGHNA and CDR2 is YNFKEQ in the germline V gene. V lost 0 bases to trimming and J lost 5 bases, with 7 bases between them. On this clone: Its antigen is currently unknown.

Study conclusions and caveats: Available immune exposure information was restricted to CMV serostatus only. In a later analysis, around 18,000 TCR beta sequences were associated with HLA alleles at 0.05 false discovery rate.

Use of 60 Vbeta and 13 Jbeta primers characterized the PCR. Using immunoSEQ multiplex PCR, the repertoire was profiled, and TCRdb retains in-frame clones only, with some absent. Of 150,000 or so clones in the sample, approximately 76% were seen once. The material sequenced was PBMCs. The gene calls are TRBV4-2 and TRBJ1-1; no reliable D call. This sequence was found in a female donor in good health and CMV-seronegative. The CDR3 DNA reads TGTGCCAGCAGCCAAGATCGGGGAACTGAAGCTTTCTTT. The encoded protein is CASSQDRGTEAFF.